Presented here are 3 T cell receptor beta chains from one specimen sequenced in a study of T cell clonality in common variable immunodeficiency. Generated by immunoSEQ multiplex PCR, the TCRdb table keeps only in-frame clones and is missing some. The record shows some 45,000 clones for this sample, with no singletons present. Sequencing was performed on peripheral blood mononuclear cells. These receptors originate from a person aged 18 to 70 in good health.

Worth noting for this clone: The read terminates 3 residues before the CDR3 end, so the remaining end is supplied by the germline J gene. The chain combines TRBV19 with TRBJ1-1, with TRBD1 as a possible D gene (5 bases). This CDR3 is built from 15 residues. Germline CDR1 reads LNHDA; CDR2 reads SQIVND (reference sequence). The covered CDR3 bases are TGTGCCAGTAGTACCACGTGGCAGGGCCAGTTTGGC. It encodes CASSTTWQGQFG. The entire CDR3 sequence reads CASSTTWQGQFGAFF.

This clone was observed many times. The CDR3 bases that were read are TGTGCCACCAGCAGGGACAGGGGCTACGAG. Its translation: CATSRDRGYE. The CDR3 in its entirety is CATSRDRGYEQYF. The chain joins TRBV15 to TRBJ2-7, with 9 bases aligning to TRBD1. The sequence runs out 3 residues before the end of the CDR3; the remainder is reconstructed from the germline J gene. Trimming took 3 bases from V and 3 from J; bases not matched to a gene: 0. Germline V gene lookup returns CDR1 LNHNV and CDR2 YYDKDF (reference sequence). The CDR3 consists of 13 residues.

This clone was observed at least ten times. Sequencing ends 3 residues short of the CDR3 end; the germline J gene provides the rest. J is TRBJ2-2 and V is TRBV5-1; perhaps TRBD2 as D (7 bases). Germline CDR1 reads SGHRS; CDR2 reads YFSETQ. This CDR3 contains 13 residues. Between the trimmed V and J ends, which lost 5 bases and 3 bases, there was a span of 8 bases. The CDR3 protein is CASRGGDTGELFF. CDR3 bases read: TGCGCCAGCAGAGGGGGGGACACCGGGGAG.